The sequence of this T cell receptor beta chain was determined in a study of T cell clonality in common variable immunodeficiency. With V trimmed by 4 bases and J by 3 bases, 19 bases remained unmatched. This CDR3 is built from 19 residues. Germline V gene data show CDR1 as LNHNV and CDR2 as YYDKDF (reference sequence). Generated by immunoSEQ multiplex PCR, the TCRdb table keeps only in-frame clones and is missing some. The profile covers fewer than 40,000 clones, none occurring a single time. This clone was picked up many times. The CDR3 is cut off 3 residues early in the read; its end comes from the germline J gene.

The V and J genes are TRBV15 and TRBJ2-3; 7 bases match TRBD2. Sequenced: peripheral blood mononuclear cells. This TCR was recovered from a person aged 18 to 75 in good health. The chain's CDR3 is CATSIGSALGGSITDTQYF. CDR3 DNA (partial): TGTGCCACCAGCATCGGGTCCGCCTTAGGCGGGAGTATAACAGATACG.